Sequencing of this T cell receptor (beta chain) was carried out in a study of blood T cells in healthy people across ages (dated by TCRdb to between 2014 and 2017). About the study as a whole: Template switching captured roughly one uniquely barcoded TCR beta cDNA molecule per two T cells in model experiments. Donors of different ages were randomly distributed across sequencing lanes to avoid experimental bias. Four age groups were formed from the donors: young (average 16 years), middle-aged (less than 40), aged (62) and long-lived (around 80). Using deep sequencing normalized with unique cDNA molecular identifiers, the study measured how TCR beta repertoire diversity changes with age. The study analyzed two additional independent replicas of 1 million unique cDNA reads from the same blood draw for two donors, one aged 18 to 29 and one aged 80 or older. Results the study describes overall, beyond this receptor: Total diversity estimates from one million sequenced T cells were considered lower bounds and underestimates. Because donor CMV infection status was unknown, age-related changes in expanded clonotypes were potentially confounded. Observed TCR beta diversity correlated strongly with the percentage of naive T cells measured by flow cytometry. As age increased, observed TCR beta diversity per million T cells dropped in a roughly linear way, and a significant reduction was already evident by age roughly 36. Since profiling was done on bulk unsorted PBMCs, naive and antigen-experienced compartments could not be conclusively compared. Compared with the aged group, the long-lived group had more naive CD4+ T cells, fewer expanded clones and increased TCR diversity, suggesting age selection.

Points on this clonotype: Its target antigen remains unknown. No base quality information exists; no much larger clone differs at one position.

The CDR3 runs 13 residues from the cysteine to the phenylalanine. Kept here is only the CDR3 DNA, which spans 39 bases and is read in frame from base 1. V and J are trimmed by 3 bases and 3 bases, and the gene matches miss 4 bases of the junction. CDR1 SQVTM and CDR2 ANQGSEA were looked up in the germline V gene. Libraries were made using 5' RACE. This sample was sequenced with an Illumina HiSeq 2500. A second PCR of about 6 to 12 cycles was run with a J-beta primer mix and a sample-barcoded 5' primer. A unique molecular identifier was introduced onto each TCR beta cDNA molecule by a template-switch 5' adaptor carrying 12 random nucleotides. Each sample yielded at least 2.5 million CDR3-containing paired-end reads. First-strand cDNA synthesis was performed from all RNA using the Mint cDNA synthesis kit, with priming by a TRBC-specific oligonucleotide. All cDNA was treated with uracil-DNA glycosylase and then went through a first 18-cycle PCR with the universal primers M1SS and BC2_uni_R. Regarding the original processing steps: For normalization, 1 million high-quality reads, each with a distinct molecular identifier, were randomly selected from each sample. Instead of being binned into consensus sequences, reads that shared molecular identifiers were thrown out. CDR3 identification, clonotype clustering and error correction used MiTCR with a Q25 quality threshold and the strictest error-elimination algorithm. A nonparametric unseen species model using Euler transformation provided a lower-bound estimate of total TCR beta diversity. The public reads were run again by TCRdb, first through fastp at Q25 and then through MiXCR, and only productive beta chains were kept. Here each entry gathers all rows of one CDR3 protein and keeps the most common genes and DNA. The V and J calls, along with clone size, are taken from TCRdb and not from the paper's own processing. The table for this sample lists about 780,000 distinct CDR3 sequences; more than 35% of them were counted only once. Together, the top ten hold less than 20% of the sample.

Systemically healthy Caucasian individuals from Russia, some 40 in total and aged roughly 6 to 95 years, were included as donors. Roughly 11 milliliters of peripheral blood were drawn from each donor into EDTA-treated Vacutainer tubes. Ficoll-Paque density-gradient centrifugation was used to isolate PBMCs, with at least 7 million per sample. Total RNA, at least 6 micrograms per sample, was extracted from PBMCs with Trizol reagent. The percentages of naive CD45RAhigh/CD27high T cells were determined by flow cytometry on a PBMC aliquot from every donor. This receptor was obtained from an older man in good health. This chain joins TRBV29-1 to TRBJ2-5; TRBD1 aligns with 7 central bases. Sequencing input: blood. The CDR3 has the sequence CSVEGQLKETQYF. The DNA sequence is as follows: TGCAGCGTTGAGGGACAGTTGAAAGAGACCCAGTACTTC.